This TCR beta chain was retrieved from a study of blood T cell repertoires in COVID-19. Study-wide background: PBMCs, B-cell-depleted T cells, or T cells were the source of the cDNA or gDNA that made up the material.

This clone was counted only a few times. An end of the junction does not agree with germline; a read error may underlie this. Residents of about 25 US areas, aged roughly 18 to 89 years, made up the participants. TCRdb's table, derived via immunoSEQ multiplex PCR, lists solely in-frame clones and lacks some. The sample carries about 310,000 clones, 85% recorded once. This CDR3 comprises 14 residues. Per the germline V gene, CDR1 is SGHKS and CDR2 is YYEKEE (reference sequence). V usage is TRBV5-5 and J usage is TRBJ1-2; D remains ambiguous. The material sequenced was PBMCs or T cells enriched from blood (not recorded which). The sequence was obtained from a woman between 25 and 40 years old who had been exposed to COVID-19. The CDR3 sequence is CASSVDGARSPSIF. CDR3 in DNA: TGTGCCAGCAGCGTGGACGGCGCCCGGAGCCCGTCTATCTTC.